This passage covers 9 T cell receptor beta chains from one sample sequenced in a study of blood T cell repertoires in COVID-19. This table comes from immunoSEQ multiplex PCR, and its TCRdb copy is limited to in-frame clones, with some not included. The table records about 98,000 clones, approximately 81% of them present only once. The sample taken for sequencing was peripheral blood. Source of these receptors: a man between 60 and 70 years old with acute or convalescent COVID-19.

The V and J genes are TRBV12-5 and TRBJ2-1; TRBD2 aligns across 11 bases. Trimming took 1 base from V and 8 from J; bases not matched to a gene: 7. This CDR3 has 16 amino acids. CDR1 and CDR2 (germline): LGHNT, FRNRAP. CDR3: CASGLEASGRLDEQFF. CDR3 bases: TGTGCTAGTGGTTTGGAGGCTAGCGGGAGGTTGGATGAGCAGTTCTTC.

This clone is deemed medium-sized. The chain couples TRBV3-1 (or the pseudogene TRBV3-2) to TRBJ2-2, with 7 bases aligning to TRBD2. Trimming removed 0 bases from V and 8 bases from J; junction bases left unmatched: 9. This CDR3 spans 16 amino acids. CDR1 LGHDT and CDR2 YNNKEL come from the germline V gene (reference sequence). Here the CDR3 reads CASSQDIGRELGELFF. The CDR3 DNA is TGTGCCAGCAGCCAAGATATCGGGCGGGAGCTGGGGGAGCTGTTTTTT.

The rearrangement uses TRBV5-1 and TRBJ2-1; 9 positions agree with TRBD2. In germline, CDR1 is SGHRS, CDR2 YFSETQ. The trim removed 1 base at V and 3 bases at J, leaving 8 bases unmatched. This CDR3 has 17 residues. The CDR3 spells CASSLYDGGRGYNEQFF. In DNA, the CDR3 is TGCGCCAGCAGCTTGTATGACGGCGGGAGGGGCTACAATGAGCAGTTCTTC. Using reference TRBV5-1 and TRBJ2-1 for the parts outside the CDR3, the full variable domain is KAGVTQTPRYLIKTRGQQVTLSCSPISGHRSVSWYQQTPGQGLQFLFEYFSETQRNKGNFPGRFSGRQFSNSRSEMNVSTLELGDSALYLCASSLYDGGRGYNEQFFGPGTRLTVL.

In this sample, this clone turned up a few times. The chain combines TRBV19 with TRBJ1-1; perhaps TRBD1 as D (6 bases). V was pared by 3 bases and J by 4 bases, with 6 bases between. This CDR3 spans 12 amino acids. Germline V gene data show CDR1 as LNHDA and CDR2 as SQIVND (reference sequence). CDR3 sequence reads: CASSMGATEAFF. The CDR3 DNA sequence: TGTGCCAGTAGTATGGGGGCCACTGAAGCTTTCTTT. The full variable domain, in which reference TRBV19 and TRBJ1-1 provide the parts outside the CDR3, is DGGITQSPKYLFRKEGQNVTLSCEQNLNHDAMYWYRQDPGQGLRLIYYSQIVNDFQKGDIAEGYSVSREKKESFPLTVTSAQKNPTAFYLCASSMGATEAFFGQGTRLTVV.

This rearrangement joins TRBV12-3 or TRBV12-4 to TRBJ1-2; maybe TRBD1 (5 bases). Trimming cost V 3 bases and J 2 bases, with 7 bases left between them. The CDR3 is 13 residues long. The CDR3 protein is CASSLGQNYGYTF. Here the CDR3 DNA reads TGTGCCAGCAGTTTGGGGCAGAACTATGGCTACACCTTC.

This chain joins TRBV19 and TRBJ1-1; D call uncertain. V was shortened by 5 bases and J by 4 bases, with 20 bases between the two germline ends. The length of the CDR3 is 16 residues. Germline values: CDR1 LNHDA, CDR2 SQIVND (reference sequence). This CDR3 reads CASSPIHTIEGTEAFF. CDR3 nucleotide sequence: TGTGCCAGTAGTCCAATACACACAATCGAGGGCACTGAAGCTTTCTTT.

The V call is TRBV6-4, the J call TRBJ2-1; 9 positions match TRBD1. The CDR3 is 18 residues long. Per germline, CDR1 MRHNA and CDR2 SNTAGT. Losses at the gene ends were 0 bases for V and 8 bases for J; bases not matched to a gene: 14. CDR3 in amino acids: CASSDSPFLTGGKDEQFF. DNA of the CDR3: TGTGCCAGCAGTGACTCTCCATTCCTGACAGGGGGAAAAGATGAGCAGTTCTTC.

Only a few counts were recorded for this clone. The CDR3 sequence: CASRSEGTEAFF. The DNA for the CDR3 is TGTGCCAGCAGGTCCGAGGGCACTGAAGCTTTCTTT. The rearrangement uses TRBV21-1 and TRBJ1-1. TRBV21-1 is annotated as a pseudogene. This CDR3 is built from 12 residues.

The CDR3 loop is CASSQDSDNSPLHF. As DNA, the CDR3 is TGTGCCAGCAGCCAAGACAGTGATAATTCACCCCTCCACTTT. The chain employs TRBV3-1 (or the pseudogene TRBV3-2) and TRBJ1-6; D uncertain. The CDR3 runs to 14 residues. V was clipped by 0 bases and J by 5 bases, with 5 bases between them. Germline V gives CDR1 LGHDT, CDR2 YNNKEL (reference sequence).